The 8 T cell receptor beta chains reported below all come from one sample, sequenced in a study of T cell repertoires in cytomegalovirus infection. TCRdb used MiXCR to reprocess the reads, holding one entry per CDR3 protein. The sample lists around 900,000 distinct CDR3 sequences; approximately 31% were seen once. No cognate antigen is known for these TCRs. The material sequenced was cultured CD8+ T cells from PBMCs, taken from culture after CMV antigen stimulation. The receptors here all came from a human donor in good health (CMV status not recorded). Some clones in this sample may be carry-over from other donors' samples.

This chain connects TRBV6-1 to TRBJ1-5; no definite D call. This CDR3 has 16 residues. V was clipped by 1 base and J by 2 bases, with 12 bases between them. Germline-derived CDR1 and CDR2 are MNHNS and SASEGT. CDR3 loop: CASSEVHSPGNQPQHF. CDR3 coding DNA: TGTGCCAGCAGTGAAGTCCACTCCCCCGGCAATCAGCCCCAGCATTTT.

This clonotype was recorded a few times. The chain couples TRBV6-5 to TRBJ1-2; tentatively, D is TRBD1 (5 bases). V dropped 0 bases and J dropped 4 bases, with 18 bases sitting between them. Germline CDR1 MNHEY, CDR2 SVGAGI. The CDR3 totals 17 residues. The CDR3 nucleotides read TGTGCCAGCAGTTACTCTGAAGCCGGAAGGGGTGGCTATGGCTACACCTTC. It translates to CASSYSEAGRGGYGYTF.

The chain employs TRBV6-1 and TRBJ2-5; tentatively, D is TRBD1 (7 bases). CDR3 length: 20 residues. From germline, CDR1 is MNHNS and CDR2 SASEGT. Trimming cost V 5 bases and J 2 bases, with 30 bases left between them. CDR3 DNA sequence: TGTGCCAGCAGTAACACTATACTCAGGGGGACCGGGGGCCCTCAAGAGACCCAGTACTTC. Translation: CASSNTILRGTGGPQETQYF.

In its sample, this clonotype was seen a few times. The CDR3, as DNA: TGTGCCAGCAGTCCGATCTCCGGGACACTCTCCCGCTATGGCTACACCTTC. Residues: CASSPISGTLSRYGYTF. This chain connects TRBV27 to TRBJ1-2, with D possibly being TRBD1 (6 bases). Germline CDR1 and CDR2: MNHEY and SMNVEV (reference sequence). The CDR3 spans 17 residues. Trimming cost V 5 bases and J 4 bases, with 23 bases left between them.

A remark on this clonotype: Compared with germline, one end of the junction differs, possibly owing to a read error. This chain uses TRBV12-3 or TRBV12-4 with TRBJ1-4; possibly TRBD1 for D (5 bases). The CDR3 contains 10 residues. The DNA for the CDR3 is TGTACCAGCAGCCAGGGAAAACTGTTTTTT. It encodes CTSSQGKLFF.

This chain connects TRBV6-5 to TRBJ2-5; perhaps TRBD2 as D (5 bases). Trimming took 2 bases from V and 0 from J, leaving 7 bases between them. The germline V gene has CDR1 MNHEY and CDR2 SVGAGI. This CDR3 has 14 residues. The CDR3 sequence: CASSYIGDQETQYF. The CDR3, as DNA: TGTGCCAGCAGTTACATCGGGGACCAAGAGACCCAGTACTTC.

The genes are TRBV10-3 and TRBJ2-1, with TRBD1 matching 7 bases. The CDR3 length is 15 residues. Germline lookup yields CDR1 ENHRY and CDR2 SYGVKD. The ends lost 10 bases at V and 6 bases at J; junction bases unmatched: 15. CDR3 DNA sequence: TGTGCCACCCTCTTAAGCGTGACAGGGATCAATGAGCAGTTCTTC. Its protein product is CATLLSVTGINEQFF.

The chain couples TRBV13 to TRBJ2-5, with 8 bases aligning to TRBD2. The CDR3 is made up of 15 amino acids. The germline CDR1 and CDR2 sequences are PRHDT and FYEKMQ (reference sequence). The V and J ends lost 1 base and 2 bases, in that order; junction bases with no gene match: 3. The chain's CDR3 is CASSLEAGEQETQYF. CDR3 coding DNA: TGTGCCAGCAGCTTAGAAGCGGGGGAACAAGAGACCCAGTACTTC.